These 11 T cell receptor beta chains originate from one sample sequenced in a study of cytomegalovirus exposure and HLA in healthy donors. PCR primers comprised 60 Vbeta and 13 Jbeta primers. Data came from immunoSEQ multiplex PCR; TCRdb stores just in-frame clones and leaves some out. The sample has some 130,000 clones; about 80% are singletons. Sequenced sample: PBMCs. The receptors originated from a male donor in good health and CMV-seronegative.

The chain employs TRBV6-1 and TRBJ2-6; possible D gene TRBD2, 5 bases. V shed 1 base and J shed 0 bases, with 10 bases lying between them. The CDR3 runs to 17 residues. Looked up from germline, CDR1 is MNHNS and CDR2 is SASEGT. The CDR3 DNA follows: TGTGCCAGCAGTGAAGTCATAGCGATCTCTGGGGCCAACGTCCTGACTTTC. It translates to CASSEVIAISGANVLTF.

The chain has TRBV6-1 and TRBJ1-5, with TRBD1 identical over 9 bases. V was clipped by 7 bases and J by 6 bases; unmatched bases: 10. Germline lookup yields CDR1 MNHNS and CDR2 SASEGT. The CDR3 runs 15 residues. CDR3 sequence (DNA): TGTGCCAGCACCCCCCCGACAGGGGGTTTTCAGCCCCAGCATTTT. Residues: CASTPPTGGFQPQHF.

The chain carries TRBV6-4 and TRBJ2-3; D is possibly TRBD1 (5 bases). The CDR3 extends over 14 amino acids. V shed 2 bases and J shed 0 bases, with 6 bases lying between them. Germline CDR1 MRHNA, CDR2 SNTAGT. The CDR3: CASSDGASTDTQYF. In nucleotides, the CDR3 is TGTGCCAGCAGTGACGGGGCTAGCACAGATACGCAGTATTTT.

The chain recombines TRBV5-4 with TRBJ1-2, with D possibly matching TRBD1 (6 bases). V shed 1 base and J shed 10 bases, with 11 bases lying between them. Per germline, CDR1 SGHNT and CDR2 YYREEE (reference sequence). The CDR3 extends over 12 amino acids. CDR3 region: CASSLRQDNYTF. As DNA, the CDR3 is TGTGCCAGCAGCTTGAGACAGGACAACTACACCTTC. Full variable domain (missing parts from reference TRBV5-4 and TRBJ1-2): ETGVTQSPTHLIKTRGQQVTLRCSSQSGHNTVSWYQQALGQGPQFIFQYYREEENGRGNFPPRFSGLQFPNYSSELNVNALELDDSALYLCASSLRQDNYTFGSGTRLTVV.

The V gene is TRBV19, the J gene TRBJ1-1; 9 nucleotides line up with TRBD1. The germline CDR1 and CDR2 sequences are LNHDA and SQIVND (reference sequence). The CDR3 has 14 residues. V shed 5 bases and J 10 bases; nucleotides not matched to a gene: 11. The CDR3 nucleotides are TGTGCCAGTAGTCAAAACAGGGGGCCGAATAGAGCTTTCTTT. This encodes CASSQNRGPNRAFF. Together with reference TRBV19 and TRBJ1-1, the CDR3 gives the full variable domain: DGGITQSPKYLFRKEGQNVTLSCEQNLNHDAMYWYRQDPGQGLRLIYYSQIVNDFQKGDIAEGYSVSREKKESFPLTVTSAQKNPTAFYLCASSQNRGPNRAFFGQGTRLTVV.

The chain carries TRBV5-1 and TRBJ2-2; the D is unclear. In germline, CDR1 is SGHRS, CDR2 YFSETQ. V lost 0 bases to trimming and J lost 6 bases, with 9 bases between them. This CDR3 has 14 residues. The DNA for the CDR3 is TGCGCCAGCAGCTTGGCGGGTACCCCCGGGGAGCTGTTTTTT. Encoded protein: CASSLAGTPGELFF.

The rearrangement uses TRBV5-1 and TRBJ2-7; 11 nucleotides align to TRBD1. Germline CDR1 SGHRS, CDR2 YFSETQ. Trimming took 4 bases from V and 7 from J; bases not matched to a gene: 10. The CDR3 contains 15 residues. The CDR3 bases are TGCGCCAGCAGCGTCTCCGGGACAGGGGGTCGGGAGCAGTACTTC. Translation: CASSVSGTGGREQYF.

The rearrangement links TRBV5-6 to TRBJ2-7; 9 bases align to TRBD1. The germline V gene encodes CDR1 SGHDT and CDR2 YYEEEE. The V and J ends lost 1 base and 4 bases, in that order; junction bases with no gene match: 3. CDR3 length: 14 residues. The CDR3, as DNA: TGTGCCAGCAGCTTGCTGGGACAGGGTTACGAGCAGTACTTC. Residues: CASSLLGQGYEQYF.

The genes are TRBV30 and TRBJ2-7; 12 bases match TRBD1. Germline V gene lookup returns CDR1 GTSNPN and CDR2 SVGIG (reference sequence). CDR3 length: 16 residues. With V trimmed by 8 bases and J by 9 bases, 20 bases remained unmatched. The CDR3 region is CATWRAFSGTGGGQYF. The DNA for the CDR3 is TGTGCCACCTGGAGAGCCTTTTCCGGGACAGGGGGCGGGCAGTACTTC.

The chain carries TRBV30 and TRBJ2-7; no reliable D call. CDR1 is GTSNPN, CDR2 SVGIG, per germline (reference sequence). The CDR3 sequence is 10 residues long. V lost 0 bases and J 7 bases, leaving 4 bases between the germline ends. Here the CDR3 DNA reads TGTGCCTGGAGTGTCCTGGAGCAGTACTTC. Encoded protein: CAWSVLEQYF. Combining the CDR3 with reference TRBV30 and TRBJ2-7 gives the whole variable domain SQTIHQWPATLVQPVGSPLSLECTVEGTSNPNLYWYRQAAGRGLQLLFYSVGIGQISSEVPQNLSASRPQDRQFILSSKKLLLSDSGFYLCAWSVLEQYFGPGTRLTVT.

The table lists this clone with a count of one. The CDR3 loop is CSVDRGDETQYF. The CDR3 DNA reads as TGCAGCGTTGACCGGGGAGATGAGACCCAGTACTTC. The rearrangement uses TRBV29-1 and TRBJ2-5; D is perhaps TRBD2 (5 bases). The V end was cut by 3 bases, the J end by 5 bases, with 10 bases between. Per the germline V gene, CDR1 is SQVTM and CDR2 is ANQGSEA. The CDR3 covers 12 residues.